This T cell receptor (beta chain) originates from a study of cytomegalovirus exposure and HLA in healthy donors. For the study at large: A preliminary data release comprised tens of millions of unique TCRs obtained from HLA-typed donors.

Concerning this clone itself: Its cognate antigen is unknown.

The study's findings and limits: Using a false discovery rate of 0.05, a later analysis showed that approximately 17,000 TCR beta sequences were associated with HLA alleles. Researchers counted 180 or so TCR beta chains as cytomegalovirus-associated.

PCR used 60 Vbeta primers and 13 Jbeta primers. The protocol was immunoSEQ multiplex PCR, while the TCRdb copy is restricted to in-frame clones and leaves out a portion. This sample has around 130,000 clones; around four fifths occur once, and the top ten carry just over 1%. Trimming shortened V by 4 bases and J by 2 bases, and 12 bases separated the two germline ends. Germline V gene lookup returns CDR1 LGHNA and CDR2 YNFKEQ. The CDR3 totals 15 residues. J is TRBJ1-5 and V is TRBV4-2; D not certain. This clonotype originated in a human donor in good health. Sequencing was carried out using PBMCs. CDR3 region: CASSLGIPGNQPQHF. The CDR3 nucleotides read TGTGCCAGCAGCCTCGGGATTCCGGGCAATCAGCCCCAGCATTTT.